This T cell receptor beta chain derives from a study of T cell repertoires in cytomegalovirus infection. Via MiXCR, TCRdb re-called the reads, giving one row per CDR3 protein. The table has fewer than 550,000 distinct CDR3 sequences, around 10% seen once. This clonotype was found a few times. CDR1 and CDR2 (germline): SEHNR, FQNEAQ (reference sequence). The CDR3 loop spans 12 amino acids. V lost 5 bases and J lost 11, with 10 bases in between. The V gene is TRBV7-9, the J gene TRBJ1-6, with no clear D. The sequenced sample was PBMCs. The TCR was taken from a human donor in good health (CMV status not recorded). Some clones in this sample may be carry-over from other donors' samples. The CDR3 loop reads CASSGLWPPLHF. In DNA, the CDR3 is TGTGCCAGCAGCGGTTTATGGCCACCCCTCCACTTT.